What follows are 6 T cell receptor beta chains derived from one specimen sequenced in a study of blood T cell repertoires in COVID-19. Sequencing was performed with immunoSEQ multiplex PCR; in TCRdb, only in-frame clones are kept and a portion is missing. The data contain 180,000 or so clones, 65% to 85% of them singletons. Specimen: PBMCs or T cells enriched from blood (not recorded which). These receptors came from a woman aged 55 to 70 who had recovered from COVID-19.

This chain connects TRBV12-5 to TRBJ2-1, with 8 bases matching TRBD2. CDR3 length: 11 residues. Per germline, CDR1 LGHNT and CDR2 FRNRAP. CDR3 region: CASGRYNEQFF. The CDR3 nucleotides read TGTGCGAGCGGGAGATACAATGAGCAGTTCTTC.

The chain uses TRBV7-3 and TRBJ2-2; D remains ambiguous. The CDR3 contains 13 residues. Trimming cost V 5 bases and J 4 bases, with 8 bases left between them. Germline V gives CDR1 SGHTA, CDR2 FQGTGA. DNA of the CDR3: TGTGCCAGCAGCGGTACGGTCACCGGGGAGCTGTTTTTT. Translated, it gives CASSGTVTGELFF.

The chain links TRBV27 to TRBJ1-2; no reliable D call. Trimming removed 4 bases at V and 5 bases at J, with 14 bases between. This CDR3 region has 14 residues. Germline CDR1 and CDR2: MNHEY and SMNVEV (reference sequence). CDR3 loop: CASSSPGSGYGYTF. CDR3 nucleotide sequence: TGTGCCAGCAGTTCCCCGGGATCTGGGTATGGCTACACCTTC.

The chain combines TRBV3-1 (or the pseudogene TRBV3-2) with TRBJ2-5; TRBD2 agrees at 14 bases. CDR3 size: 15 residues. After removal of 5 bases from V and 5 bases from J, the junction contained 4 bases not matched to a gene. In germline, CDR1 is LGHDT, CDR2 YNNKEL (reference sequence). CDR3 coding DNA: TGTGCCAGCAGCGAGACTAGCGGGGGGGCGGAGACCCAGTACTTC. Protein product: CASSETSGGAETQYF.

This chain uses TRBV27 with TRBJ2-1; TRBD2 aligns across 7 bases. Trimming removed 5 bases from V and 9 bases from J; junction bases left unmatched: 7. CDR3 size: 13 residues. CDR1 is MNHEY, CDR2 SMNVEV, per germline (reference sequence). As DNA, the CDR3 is TGTGCCAGCAGTGGCAGGGACTACCCTGAGCAGTTCTTC. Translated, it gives CASSGRDYPEQFF.

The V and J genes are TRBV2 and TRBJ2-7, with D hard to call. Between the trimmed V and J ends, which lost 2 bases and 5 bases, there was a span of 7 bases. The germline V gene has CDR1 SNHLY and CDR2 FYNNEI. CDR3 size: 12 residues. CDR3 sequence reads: CASSEWPDEQYF. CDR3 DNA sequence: TGTGCCAGCAGTGAATGGCCCGACGAGCAGTACTTC. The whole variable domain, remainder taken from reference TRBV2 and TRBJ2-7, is EPEVTQTPSHQVTQMGQEVILRCVPISNHLYFYWYRQILGQKVEFLVSFYNNEISEKSEIFDDQFSVERPDGSNFTLKIRSTKLEDSAMYFCASSEWPDEQYFGPGTRLTVT.